The sequence of this T cell receptor beta chain was determined in a study of shared T cell receptors in the human thymus. The germline V gene encodes CDR1 SGHTA and CDR2 FQGTGA. The CDR3 is made up of 13 amino acids. V was clipped by 4 bases and J by 11 bases; unmatched bases: 9. TCRdb's copy holds only in-frame clones and misses some; the assay was immunoSEQ multiplex PCR. The table includes 450,000 to 650,000 clones, more than 75% detected once. This sample also belongs to another study, concerning human thymus T cells. As that study records: The study used thymus tissue resected during corrective heart surgery. Gene usage for V and J segments appeared biased in thymic and blood repertoires.

The clonotype was recovered from a boy in the first two years of life with a congenital heart defect. The gene calls are TRBV7-3 and TRBJ2-7; TRBD1 aligns across 9 bases. What was sequenced was thymocytes. CDR3 nucleotides: TGTGCCAGCAGCTCGGACAGGGGAAGGGAAAAGTACTTC. This codes for CASSSDRGREKYF.